The 4 T cell receptor beta chains listed next were all sequenced from one sample in a study of identical twins. TCRdb reanalysed the 5' RACE reads using MiXCR and keeps one entry per CDR3 protein. The sample comprises roughly 710,000 distinct CDR3 sequences, less than 7% of which are singletons, and about 1.8% rests with the top ten. The sequenced sample was naive T cells sorted from blood. Receptors originate from a man aged 18 to 30 in good health.

The chain links TRBV5-5 to TRBJ2-1; 9 nucleotides agree with TRBD1. Germline V gives CDR1 SGHKS, CDR2 YYEKEE (reference sequence). The CDR3 runs 14 residues. V gave up 2 bases and J gave up 8 bases; unmatched junction bases: 5. CDR3 region: CASSLGTGWDEQFF. CDR3 bases: TGTGCCAGCAGCTTAGGGACAGGGTGGGATGAGCAGTTCTTC.

This clonotype has more than one count but fewer than ten. The V call is TRBV15, the J call TRBJ2-3; a weak D match, TRBD2 (6 bases). This CDR3 region has 15 residues. Trimming took off 1 base at V and 4 bases at J, with 12 bases between the two ends. Germline V gene lookup returns CDR1 LNHNV and CDR2 YYDKDF (reference sequence). The CDR3 is CATSRAGVGSDTQYF. Here the CDR3 DNA reads TGTGCCACCAGCAGAGCGGGAGTAGGTTCAGATACGCAGTATTTT.

This clonotype occurred many times. The V gene is TRBV4-1, the J gene TRBJ2-4, with D perhaps TRBD1 (6 bases). From germline, CDR1 is MGHRA and CDR2 YSYEKL. The length of the CDR3 is 17 residues. V gave up 0 bases and J gave up 1 base, with 13 bases separating them. The CDR3 sequence is CASSQEQGIGAKNIQYF. The CDR3 coding sequence is TGCGCCAGCAGCCAAGAACAGGGAATTGGGGCCAAAAACATTCAGTACTTC.

This clonotype was seen ten or more times. The rearrangement links TRBV20-1 to TRBJ1-1; TRBD1 is a possible D gene (6 bases). V dropped 6 bases and J dropped 4 bases, with 21 bases sitting between them. The CDR3 runs to 15 residues. Germline assignment: CDR1 DFQATT and CDR2 SNEGSKA (reference sequence). CDR3 nucleotide sequence: TGCAGTGCACCCCAGTCGGGGGCAAGGGGCACTGAAGCTTTCTTT. Protein: CSAPQSGARGTEAFF.